A selection of T cell receptor beta chains follows, all from one sample in a study of a mutant IDH1 vaccine in newly diagnosed glioma. Generated by immunoSEQ multiplex PCR, the TCRdb table keeps only in-frame clones and is missing some. This table holds approximately 64,000 clones, around 84% found once. Their cognate antigens are unknown. The sequencing used PBMCs, collected from a glioma patient whose treatment included an IDH1 peptide vaccine. Every receptor here comes from a woman between 45 and 60 years old with glioma. The CDR3 runs from the conserved cysteine through the conserved F or W. Fields, in order: V gene, J gene, D gene, clone size, CDR3 DNA, CDR3 protein. A D gene is named only where the DNA matches it firmly. Size is omitted from some rows. Given values are once, few, many or a class for expanded clones.

v_gene: TRBV10-1
j_gene: TRBJ2-2
d_gene: .
abundance: .
CDR3nt: TGCGCCAGCAGTGAGTCTTGGTCGACAGGCGCGAACACCGGGGAGCTGTTTTTT
CDR3aa: CASSESWSTGANTGELFF

v_gene: TRBV10-2
j_gene: TRBJ1-1
d_gene: .
abundance: .
CDR3nt: TGCGCCAGCAGCTCAGGGCCCCACACTGAAGCTTTCTTT
CDR3aa: CASSSGPHTEAFF

v_gene: TRBV7-2
j_gene: TRBJ1-4
d_gene: .
abundance: .
CDR3nt: TGTGCCAGCAGCGCGCAAAGCCGTCCTAATGAAAAACTGTTTTTT
CDR3aa: CASSAQSRPNEKLFF

v_gene: TRBV18
j_gene: TRBJ2-7
d_gene: TRBD1
abundance: .
CDR3nt: TGTGCCAGCTCAAGACGACAGGGGCTCTACGAGCAGTACTTC
CDR3aa: CASSRRQGLYEQYF

v_gene: TRBV6-1
j_gene: TRBJ1-1
d_gene: .
abundance: .
CDR3nt: TGTGCCAGCAGTACAGGAGGAAAAACTGAAGCTTTCTTT
CDR3aa: CASSTGGKTEAFF

v_gene: TRBV13
j_gene: TRBJ2-3
d_gene: .
abundance: .
CDR3nt: TGTGCCAGCAACCGACCGGGTTCGGAGTGGGATACGCAGTATTTT
CDR3aa: CASNRPGSEWDTQYF

v_gene: TRBV5-1
j_gene: TRBJ2-5
d_gene: .
abundance: .
CDR3nt: TGCGCCAGCAGCCTACTAACTAGCTCTCCAGAGACCCAGTACTTC
CDR3aa: CASSLLTSSPETQYF

v_gene: TRBV6-1
j_gene: TRBJ1-1
d_gene: .
abundance: .
CDR3nt: TGTGCCAGCAGCAGTTCAACCTTGAGCACTGAAGCTTTCTTT
CDR3aa: CASSSSTLSTEAFF

v_gene: TRBV10-3
j_gene: TRBJ1-1
d_gene: .
abundance: .
CDR3nt: TGTGCCATCAGCCACCCTTTGACAGAGGGGAACACTGAAGCTTTCTTT
CDR3aa: CAISHPLTEGNTEAFF

v_gene: TRBV4-1
j_gene: TRBJ2-5
d_gene: .
abundance: .
CDR3nt: TGCGCCAGCAGCCTCGACTCGAGCCCGGGGGAGACCCAGTACTTC
CDR3aa: CASSLDSSPGETQYF

v_gene: TRBV7-2
j_gene: TRBJ2-7
d_gene: .
abundance: .
CDR3nt: TGTGCCAGCAGCCCCCGGCAGGGATCCTACGAGCAGTACTTC
CDR3aa: CASSPRQGSYEQYF

v_gene: TRBV5-1
j_gene: TRBJ2-7
d_gene: TRBD1
abundance: .
CDR3nt: TGCGCCAGCAGCTTGGCTGGGACAGGGTTCTACGAGCAGTACTTC
CDR3aa: CASSLAGTGFYEQYF

v_gene: TRBV7-7
j_gene: TRBJ2-2
d_gene: .
abundance: .
CDR3nt: TGTGCTAGCAGCTTAGGGCAGGCAGAGACCGGGGAGCTGTTTTTT
CDR3aa: CASSLGQAETGELFF

v_gene: TRBV5-4
j_gene: TRBJ2-7
d_gene: .
abundance: .
CDR3nt: TGTGCCAGCAGCTTGGATGTCGGGGAGCAGTACTTC
CDR3aa: CASSLDVGEQYF

v_gene: TRBV11-2
j_gene: TRBJ2-7
d_gene: .
abundance: .
CDR3nt: TGTGCCAGCAGCCCAGCAGGGGGGCGGGGGGCTTTTGTCGGGCAGTACTTC
CDR3aa: CASSPAGGRGAFVGQYF

v_gene: TRBV5-1
j_gene: TRBJ1-5
d_gene: TRBD1
abundance: .
CDR3nt: TGCGCCAGCAGCCCGGGACAGGAAAATCAGCCCCAGCATTTT
CDR3aa: CASSPGQENQPQHF

v_gene: TRBV28
j_gene: TRBJ1-2
d_gene: TRBD1
abundance: many
CDR3nt: TGTGCCAGCAGCACAGGGGGCGCAGGTGGCTACACCTTC
CDR3aa: CASSTGGAGGYTF

v_gene: TRBV7-8
j_gene: TRBJ1-6
d_gene: .
abundance: .
CDR3nt: TGTGCCAGCAGCTTAGCCGCTTCTTTATCGAGCCGAAATTCACCCCTCCACTTT
CDR3aa: CASSLAASLSSRNSPLHF

v_gene: TRBV7-2
j_gene: TRBJ1-3
d_gene: .
abundance: .
CDR3nt: TGTGCCAGCAGCCCTGGATGGGATCGGGACACCATATATTTT
CDR3aa: CASSPGWDRDTIYF

v_gene: TRBV18
j_gene: TRBJ2-2
d_gene: .
abundance: .
CDR3nt: TGTGCCAGCTCACCTAATAGGAACACCGGGGAGCTGTTTTTT
CDR3aa: CASSPNRNTGELFF

v_gene: TRBV9
j_gene: TRBJ2-5
d_gene: TRBD2
abundance: .
CDR3nt: TGTGCCAGCAGCACGAGCGGGATCCTGGGGGAGACCCAGTACTTC
CDR3aa: CASSTSGILGETQYF

v_gene: TRBV4-1
j_gene: TRBJ1-3
d_gene: TRBD1
abundance: .
CDR3nt: TGCGCCAGCAGCCAGTCTATCCCCAGGGGGTCGGGAAACACCATATATTTT
CDR3aa: CASSQSIPRGSGNTIYF

v_gene: TRBV7-6
j_gene: TRBJ1-6
d_gene: .
abundance: .
CDR3nt: TGTGCCAGCAGCTTACGATCCGGACATGGGAATAATTCACCCCTCCACTTT
CDR3aa: CASSLRSGHGNNSPLHF

v_gene: TRBV9
j_gene: TRBJ1-3
d_gene: .
abundance: .
CDR3nt: TGTGCCAGCAGCCCGGGGGTCTCTGGAAACACCATATATTTT
CDR3aa: CASSPGVSGNTIYF

v_gene: TRBV20-1
j_gene: TRBJ2-5
d_gene: .
abundance: .
CDR3nt: TGCAGTGCTGATTTCCAAGAGACCCAGTACTTC
CDR3aa: CSADFQETQYF

v_gene: TRBV19
j_gene: TRBJ2-7
d_gene: TRBD2
abundance: .
CDR3nt: TGTGCCAGTAGTTGGGGGGGGGACCCCTACGAGCAGTACTTC
CDR3aa: CASSWGGDPYEQYF

v_gene: TRBV2
j_gene: TRBJ1-2
d_gene: .
abundance: .
CDR3nt: TGTGCCAGCAGGCCTGATACAGGGCGACAAAACTATGGCTACACCTTC
CDR3aa: CASRPDTGRQNYGYTF

v_gene: TRBV10-3
j_gene: TRBJ2-3
d_gene: .
abundance: .
CDR3nt: TGTGCCATCAGTGTAGGGACTGGCGGGGGCAAATCCCGAACGCAGTATTTT
CDR3aa: CAISVGTGGGKSRTQYF

v_gene: TRBV5-1
j_gene: TRBJ1-1
d_gene: .
abundance: .
CDR3nt: TGCGCCAGCAGCTTAAAACCGAACACTGAAGCTTTCTTT
CDR3aa: CASSLKPNTEAFF

v_gene: TRBV6-5
j_gene: TRBJ2-7
d_gene: TRBD1
abundance: .
CDR3nt: TGTGCCAGCAGTCAAACGGGGACGACAGGGGGCGAGCAGTACTTC
CDR3aa: CASSQTGTTGGEQYF

v_gene: TRBV7-3
j_gene: TRBJ1-1
d_gene: .
abundance: few
CDR3nt: TGTGCCAGCAGCCCCGGGCAGAACACTGAAGCTTTCTTT
CDR3aa: CASSPGQNTEAFF

v_gene: TRBV4-2
j_gene: TRBJ2-3
d_gene: TRBD2
abundance: .
CDR3nt: TGTGCCAGCAGCCAAGACGCGGGGGGGCTCGATACGCAGTATTTT
CDR3aa: CASSQDAGGLDTQYF

v_gene: TRBV7-2
j_gene: TRBJ2-1
d_gene: .
abundance: .
CDR3nt: TGTGCCAGCAGCTACACCTCTGCGGGTGTTGGTGGTGAGCAGTTCTTC
CDR3aa: CASSYTSAGVGGEQFF

v_gene: TRBV7-9
j_gene: TRBJ2-7
d_gene: .
abundance: .
CDR3nt: TGTGCCCTGGCGACAGAAAATCTTTACGAGCAGTACTTC
CDR3aa: CALATENLYEQYF

v_gene: TRBV25-1
j_gene: TRBJ1-2
d_gene: .
abundance: .
CDR3nt: TGTGCCAGCAGTGCCCTTTCCCCCACTAACTATGGCTACACCTTC
CDR3aa: CASSALSPTNYGYTF

v_gene: TRBV5-3
j_gene: TRBJ2-7
d_gene: .
abundance: .
CDR3nt: TGTGCCAGAAGCTTGGCTTGGCCAGGTACGTTCCAGAATCCCTACGAGCAGTACTTC
CDR3aa: CARSLAWPGTFQNPYEQYF

v_gene: TRBV7-2
j_gene: TRBJ2-2
d_gene: .
abundance: .
CDR3nt: TGTGCCAGCAGCTTAGCGAGGCTACCTGGTTGGGGGGAGCTGTTTTTT
CDR3aa: CASSLARLPGWGELFF

v_gene: TRBV9
j_gene: TRBJ2-5
d_gene: .
abundance: .
CDR3nt: TGTGCCAGCAGTCCCCTCGGGTTCGAGACCCAGTACTTC
CDR3aa: CASSPLGFETQYF

v_gene: TRBV5-4
j_gene: TRBJ1-1
d_gene: TRBD1
abundance: .
CDR3nt: TGTGCTCAACGGACAGGGGGCGCGGACACTGAAGCTTTCTTT
CDR3aa: CAQRTGGADTEAFF

v_gene: TRBV5-1
j_gene: TRBJ2-5
d_gene: .
abundance: .
CDR3nt: TGCGCCAGCAGCCCGGCGGGTCTTTACGAGACCCAGTACTTC
CDR3aa: CASSPAGLYETQYF

v_gene: TRBV29-1
j_gene: TRBJ2-7
d_gene: TRBD2
abundance: .
CDR3nt: TGCAGCGTTGAAGAGCGGGGGAGCTCCTACGAGCAGTACTTC
CDR3aa: CSVEERGSSYEQYF